Listed below are T cell receptor beta chains from one sample, sequenced in a study of blood T cell repertoires in COVID-19. Some clones are missing from TCRdb's copy, which holds only in-frame ones; the method was immunoSEQ multiplex PCR. The sample includes about 130,000 clones, roughly 80% of them seen just once. Sequencing was performed on peripheral blood. The receptors derive from a woman aged 25 to 39 who had recovered from COVID-19. CDR3s include the opening cysteine and the closing phenylalanine or tryptophan. D genes are given only for firm matches. Some rows have no size entry. The others give once, few or many, or a class for an expanded clone.

TGCGCCAGCAGCCTCTACAACAGGGGGGAGAATGAAAAACTGTTTTTT | CASSLYNRGENEKLFF | once | TRBV4-1 | TRBD1 | TRBJ1-4
TGCGCCAGCAGCTTTGGGGACAGGAACACCGGGGAGCTGTTTTTT | CASSFGDRNTGELFF | NA | TRBV5-1 | TRBD1 | TRBJ2-2
TGTGCCAGCAGTTACTCAGGGACAGGGACTAGGTGGGCTTTCTTT | CASSYSGTGTRWAFF | NA | TRBV6-5 | TRBD1 | TRBJ1-1
TGTGCCAGCAGTCCGATGATGCAGGGGGTTGCGGCTTTCTTT | CASSPMMQGVAAFF | NA | TRBV6-2/TRBV6-3 | TRBD1 | TRBJ1-1
TGTGCCAGCAGCCTACAGGAATCGTATTCACCCCTCCACTTT | CASSLQESYSPLHF | NA | TRBV3-1/TRBV3-2 | NA | TRBJ1-6
TGCAGTGCTAGTGAGACAGGGGAAAGGTGGTATGGCTACACCTTC | CSASETGERWYGYTF | NA | TRBV20-1 | TRBD1 | TRBJ1-2
TGTGCCAGCAGCTTAGTTAGGACTAGCGGAAACTACAATGAGCAGTTCTTC | CASSLVRTSGNYNEQFF | NA | TRBV7-2 | TRBD2 | TRBJ2-1
TGTGCCAGCACCGTGACCAATGGGGCAGGCACTGAAGCTTTCTTT | CASTVTNGAGTEAFF | NA | TRBV11-2 | NA | TRBJ1-1
TGCGCCAGCAGCCAAGAAGGGTCTGGACAGGGGCTAGGGGACACCGGGGAGCTGTTTTTT | CASSQEGSGQGLGDTGELFF | NA | TRBV4-1 | TRBD1 | TRBJ2-2
TGTGCCACCAGTGACCCGACATTGAACTATGGCTACACCTTC | CATSDPTLNYGYTF | once | TRBV24-1 | NA | TRBJ1-2
TGCAGCGCCGTCCCCTCTAGCGCTAGCACAGATACGCAGTATTTT | CSAVPSSASTDTQYF | NA | TRBV29-1 | NA | TRBJ2-3
TGTGCCTGGAGTGTTCGTCAGGGGCGGCTAGCGGGGGGGTTTTACAATGAGCAGTTCTTC | CAWSVRQGRLAGGFYNEQFF | NA | TRBV30 | TRBD2 | TRBJ2-1
TGTGCCAGCAGCGCTCAAACGACTGTGAACACTGAAGCTTTCTTT | CASSAQTTVNTEAFF | NA | TRBV7-8 | NA | TRBJ1-1
TGTGCCAGCAGCCAAGAAACTCCCCGTGGTGAAAAACTGTTTTTT | CASSQETPRGEKLFF | NA | TRBV3-1/TRBV3-2 | NA | TRBJ1-4
TGTGCCAGCAGCGTAGGGGCCGGCTCCTACAATGAGCAGTTCTTC | CASSVGAGSYNEQFF | NA | TRBV9 | NA | TRBJ2-1
TGTGCCAGCAGCCACTCAGGGGTAGGCTATGGCTACACCTTC | CASSHSGVGYGYTF | NA | TRBV3-1/TRBV3-2 | NA | TRBJ1-2
TGCGCCAGCAGTGAGTCAGCCGACAGGGCAAAACTGTTTTTT | CASSESADRAKLFF | NA | TRBV10-1 | TRBD1 | TRBJ1-4
TGTGCCAGTACCTCCTATGGCTACACCTTC | CASTSYGYTF | few | TRBV19 | NA | TRBJ1-2
TGTGCCAGTAGTATAGAAGGGGGCCGAACTAATGAAAAACTGTTTTTT | CASSIEGGRTNEKLFF | NA | TRBV19 | TRBD1 | TRBJ1-4
TGTGCCACCAGCAGAGAAACAGAGGATACGCAGTATTTT | CATSRETEDTQYF | NA | TRBV15 | NA | TRBJ2-3
TGTGCCAGCAGCTTGCTTGGGGCGCCCCTCCACTTT | CASSLLGAPLHF | NA | TRBV7-2 | NA | TRBJ1-6
TGTGCCACCAGTTCAGGCTTTAATGAAAAACTGTTTTTT | CATSSGFNEKLFF | NA | TRBV15 | NA | TRBJ1-4
TGCGCCAGCAGCCCCGACAGGGGTGGGGCCAACGTCCTGACTTTC | CASSPDRGGANVLTF | NA | TRBV5-1 | TRBD1 | TRBJ2-6
TGTGCCAGTAGTGCCTCGACTAGCGGGAGAGCCTACGAGCAGTACTTC | CASSASTSGRAYEQYF | NA | TRBV19 | TRBD2 | TRBJ2-7
TGTGCCAGCAGTTCTACCGGGACTAGCTCGAGCAAGTACTTC | CASSSTGTSSSKYF | NA | TRBV6-2/TRBV6-3 | TRBD2 | TRBJ2-7
TGTGCCACCAGCAGAGAACAGGGAGTGGATACGCAGTATTTT | CATSREQGVDTQYF | once | TRBV15 | NA | TRBJ2-3
TGTGCCAGCAGCGACAGGGAGAACACCGGGGAGCTGTTTTTT | CASSDRENTGELFF | NA | TRBV5-8 | TRBD1 | TRBJ2-2
TGTGCCAGCAGTCTACACAGGGGGCCGAACACTGAAGCTTTCTTT | CASSLHRGPNTEAFF | NA | TRBV6-5 | TRBD1 | TRBJ1-1
TGTGCCAGTAGTATGACGGCGGGAGGGCCCAATGAGCAGTTCTTC | CASSMTAGGPNEQFF | few | TRBV19 | TRBD2 | TRBJ2-1
TGTGCCAGCAGTACAGCCACCTACGAGCAGTACTTC | CASSTATYEQYF | NA | TRBV5-6 | NA | TRBJ2-7
TGTGCCAGCAGTCCCGACAGAGCAGGGGCCAACGTCCTGACTTTC | CASSPDRAGANVLTF | once | TRBV11-1 | NA | TRBJ2-6
TGTGCCAGCAGCTTAGAAGACGGGGTCGGCTACGAGCAGTACTTC | CASSLEDGVGYEQYF | NA | TRBV7-6 | NA | TRBJ2-7
TGCGCCAGCAGCCAAAAGGGGACAGGGGCGTCTGATGGCTACACCTTC | CASSQKGTGASDGYTF | NA | TRBV4-1 | TRBD1 | TRBJ1-2
TGTGCCAGCGTCGGTACTCATATCCCCTACGAGCAGTACTTC | CASVGTHIPYEQYF | once | TRBV6-5 | NA | TRBJ2-7
TGTGCCAGCAGTGAAGGTCTAGCGGGAGTTGACACCGGGGAGCTGTTTTTT | CASSEGLAGVDTGELFF | NA | TRBV6-1 | TRBD2 | TRBJ2-2
TGTGCCAGCAGCCAAGACCCCAGGGAAGTAACTAATGAAAAACTGTTTTTT | CASSQDPREVTNEKLFF | NA | TRBV3-1/TRBV3-2 | NA | TRBJ1-4
TGTGCCAGTAAAATCACAGGGTACGGAGGCTACACCTTC | CASKITGYGGYTF | NA | TRBV19 | NA | TRBJ1-2
TGTGCCAGCAGAGACGACTTCAGGGGGACTGAAGCTTTCTTT | CASRDDFRGTEAFF | NA | TRBV2 | TRBD1 | TRBJ1-1
TGTGCCAGCAGCGAAAGGGGCTACTATGGCTACACCTTC | CASSERGYYGYTF | NA | TRBV5-6 | NA | TRBJ1-2
TGTGCCAGTAGTATAGTACTAGCGGGAGGGCTCTACAATGAGCAGTTCTTC | CASSIVLAGGLYNEQFF | NA | TRBV19 | TRBD2 | TRBJ2-1
TGTGCCAGCAGGGGGATCGGGGTCGGCACTGAAGCTTTCTTT | CASRGIGVGTEAFF | NA | TRBV7-8 | NA | TRBJ1-1
TGCGCCAGCGGGGGGGCTGATAGCTACGAGCAGTACTTC | CASGGADSYEQYF | NA | TRBV10-1 | NA | TRBJ2-7
TGTGCCAGCAGACGCGGCGGGACGGGAAACACCATATATTTT | CASRRGGTGNTIYF | NA | TRBV6-5 | NA | TRBJ1-3
TGTGCCAGCAGTTACTCAGGAGACTATGGCTACACCTTC | CASSYSGDYGYTF | NA | TRBV6-5 | NA | TRBJ1-2
TGTGCCTGGAGTGTAGGCGGGGGGGCCAAAAACATTCAGTACTTC | CAWSVGGGAKNIQYF | NA | TRBV30 | TRBD2 | TRBJ2-4
TGTGCCAGTAGTATACAGGGGACCTACAATGAGCAGTTCTTC | CASSIQGTYNEQFF | NA | TRBV19 | NA | TRBJ2-1